The rows below give T cell receptor beta chains drawn from one sample of a study of T cell repertoires in cytomegalovirus infection. No cognate antigen is known for these TCRs. MiXCR, run by TCRdb on the reads, gives a single entry per CDR3 protein. This repertoire shows roughly 500,000 distinct CDR3 sequences, 33% found once; its top ten account for roughly 15%. This sample comprised cultured PBMCs, obtained from culture after CMV antigen stimulation. The receptors here all came from a human donor in good health (CMV status not recorded). Some clones in this sample may be carry-over from other donors' samples. CDR3s include the opening cysteine and the closing phenylalanine or tryptophan. The D gene is left open where the match is weak. Not all rows give a size; the values are once, few, many and, for expanded clones, a class.

j_call clone_size v_call d_call cdr3_nt cdr3_aa
TRBJ1-1 few TRBV2 TRBD1 TGTGCCAGCAGTGAACAGGGGGCCGCTGAAGCTTTCTTT CASSEQGAAEAFF
TRBJ1-1 NA TRBV7-6 TRBD1 TGTGCCAGCAGGGGGACCGGGACAGAGAACACTGAAGCTTTCTTT CASRGTGTENTEAFF
TRBJ2-5 few TRBV12-3/TRBV12-4 NA TGTGCCAGCAGCATAACTGAGGGGGGTGAGACCCAGTACTTC CASSITEGGETQYF
TRBJ2-5 NA TRBV30 TRBD2 TGTGCCTGGAGTGTAGGCGGGAGTGGTTACGAGACCCAGTACTTC CAWSVGGSGYETQYF
TRBJ2-1 many TRBV7-6 NA TGTGCCAGCAGCTCCAGAGCTGACATCAACTCCTACAATGAGCAGTTCTTC CASSSRADINSYNEQFF
TRBJ2-7 NA TRBV5-4 TRBD1 TGTGCCAGCAGCGCGAGGGACAGGGGTTCCAACGAGCAGTACTTC CASSARDRGSNEQYF
TRBJ2-2 NA TRBV4-3 NA TGCGCCAGCAGCCGTTCAGTTCACGGGGACACCGGGGAGCTGTTTTTT CASSRSVHGDTGELFF
TRBJ1-4 few TRBV18 NA TGTGCCAGCTCACCACTGGCTGTGCCAGGGGAGGAAAAACTGTTTTTT CASSPLAVPGEEKLFF
TRBJ2-3 few TRBV11-2 NA TGTGCCAGCAGCTTCAGGCGGGCTAGCACAGATACGCAGTATTTT CASSFRRASTDTQYF
TRBJ1-1 few TRBV12-3/TRBV12-4 NA TGTGCCAGCAGCTCGGACGTTAACACTGAAGCTTTCTTT CASSSDVNTEAFF
TRBJ2-2 many TRBV7-8 NA TGTGCCAGCAGTTTGGGGGGCGCCGGGGAGCTGTTTTTT CASSLGGAGELFF
TRBJ2-1 few TRBV7-9 NA TGTGCCAGCAGCTTAGCGGACGGTGAGCAGTTCTTC CASSLADGEQFF
TRBJ2-1 NA TRBV27 TRBD2 TGTGCCAGCCGCGCTTGGGGAGCGGGAGCCTCGGCGCCTTCATACATCGGACATGAGCAGTTCTTC CASRAWGAGASAPSYIGHEQFF
TRBJ2-5 NA TRBV19 NA TGTGCCAGTACTGGTTCGCTGTCTTCAGAGACCCAGTACTTC CASTGSLSSETQYF
TRBJ2-5 few TRBV7-3 NA TGTGCCAGCAGCTCCGATAAACAGGGAAGGGAGACCCAGTACTTC CASSSDKQGRETQYF
TRBJ1-5 few TRBV29-1 TRBD1 TGCAGCGTTAGGGACAGGGACAATCAGCCCCAGCATTTT CSVRDRDNQPQHF
TRBJ2-6 few TRBV7-2 NA TGTGCCAGCAGCTACCCAATGAGCGTCCTGACTTTC CASSYPMSVLTF
TRBJ2-5 few TRBV6-1 NA TGTGCCAGCAGCGAAGTGGGTTTGAGAGAGACCCAGTACTTC CASSEVGLRETQYF
TRBJ2-1 NA TRBV5-4 TRBD2 TGTGCCAGCAGCTTGGGCGGGGGGCCGGTGAATGAGCAGTTCTTC CASSLGGGPVNEQFF
TRBJ2-5 few TRBV27 NA TGTGCCAGCAGTCCCACCCCGGCCTTCAAAGAGACCCAGTACTTC CASSPTPAFKETQYF
TRBJ2-1 few TRBV6-2/TRBV6-3 TRBD2 TGTGCCAGCAGTTACACAGCGGGAGGGCCTAGAAATGAGCAGTTCTTC CASSYTAGGPRNEQFF
TRBJ2-5 few TRBV11-2 NA TGTGCCAGCAGCTTAGTTTTCAGCCAAGAGACCCAGTACTTC CASSLVFSQETQYF
TRBJ2-3 NA TRBV20-1 TRBD2 TGCAGTGCTAGAGATCGTTTTGGGAGGCTAGCGGGAGGGCCAGATACGCAGTATTTT CSARDRFGRLAGGPDTQYF
TRBJ1-3 few TRBV27 NA TGTGCCAGCAGTTTAAGGTGGGGCTCTGGAAACACCATATATTTT CASSLRWGSGNTIYF
TRBJ2-7 NA TRBV7-3 TRBD2 TGTGCCAGCAGCCCGCCGGGAGGAGGGTACTACGAGCAGTACTTC CASSPPGGGYYEQYF
TRBJ1-1 NA TRBV18 NA TGTGCCAGCTCAAGTGCAGAGATGACTGAAGCTTTCTTT CASSSAEMTEAFF
TRBJ2-5 NA TRBV5-1 NA TGCGCCAGCAGTCCCAGGGATTACGAGACCCAGTACTTC CASSPRDYETQYF
TRBJ2-7 NA TRBV4-1 NA TGCGCCAGCAGCCATGGGACCGGGGGTTTATACGAGCAGTACTTC CASSHGTGGLYEQYF
TRBJ1-4 NA TRBV2 NA TGTGCCAGCAGGCGGGCCCCCGGGGAAAAACTGTTTTTT CASRRAPGEKLFF
TRBJ1-2 few TRBV27 TRBD1 TGTGCCAGCAGTACCGACAGGGGCTATGGCTACACCTTC CASSTDRGYGYTF
TRBJ2-3 many TRBV7-2 TRBD2 TGTGCCAGCAGCTCCGAAGGTCCGGGAGGGCAATCGGATACGCAGTATTTT CASSSEGPGGQSDTQYF
TRBJ2-5 NA TRBV7-9 NA TGTGCCAGCAGGCCCCGTTTGGGGGAGACCCAGTACTTC CASRPRLGETQYF
TRBJ2-3 few TRBV4-1 NA TGCGCCAGCAGCCAAGATTCCCTCCTGAGCACAGATACGCAGTATTTT CASSQDSLLSTDTQYF
TRBJ1-2 NA TRBV4-2 NA TGTGCCAGCAGCCCAAAAGCCCTACAGGGTCCCTATGGCTACACCTTC CASSPKALQGPYGYTF
TRBJ2-7 NA TRBV20-1 NA TGCAGTGCTGAAGGGGAAACCTACGAGCAGTACTTC CSAEGETYEQYF
TRBJ1-4 NA TRBV19 NA TGTGCCAGTAGGAGCGGGACGGACGGGGCGGAAAAACTGTTTTTT CASRSGTDGAEKLFF
TRBJ1-2 NA TRBV24-1 NA TGTGCCACCAGTGACCCGGGACGTACCTATGGCTACACCTTC CATSDPGRTYGYTF
TRBJ2-5 many TRBV7-8 NA TGTGCCAGCAGCTTAAGGCCTCCTTTGGAGACCCAGTACTTC CASSLRPPLETQYF
TRBJ1-1 few TRBV5-3 NA TGTGCCAGCAGTACAGTGAACACTGAAGCTTTCTTT CASSTVNTEAFF
TRBJ1-2 NA TRBV25-1 NA TGTGCCAGCAGTGAATCACCGGCCAGATACACCTTC CASSESPARYTF
TRBJ2-1 few TRBV24-1 TRBD2 TGTGCCACCATGACTAGCGGGAGCGCCAATGAGCAGTTCTTC CATMTSGSANEQFF
TRBJ1-2 few TRBV20-1 TRBD1 TGCAGTGCCACGGACAGGGCGTCGTATGGCTACACCTTC CSATDRASYGYTF
TRBJ2-7 many TRBV7-2 NA TGTGCCAGCAGCTTAGGCGGGACCTCCTACGAGCAGTACTTC CASSLGGTSYEQYF
TRBJ2-7 NA TRBV15 NA TGTGCCACCAGCAGCAGAGAAAAGGGCGAGCAGTACTTC CATSSREKGEQYF
TRBJ2-6 NA TRBV30 NA TGTGCCTTCCCCGGTGGGCACTCTGGGGCCAACGTCCTGACTTTC CAFPGGHSGANVLTF
TRBJ2-1 NA TRBV28 TRBD2 TGTGCCACCCTTTTTAGCGGGAAGTACGGTGAGCAGTTCTTC CATLFSGKYGEQFF
TRBJ1-5 NA TRBV12-3/TRBV12-4 NA TGTGCCAGCAGTTTATTTGGCAGCAATCAGCCCCAGCATTTT CASSLFGSNQPQHF
TRBJ2-6 few TRBV11-2 NA TGTGCCAGCAGCTCTGGGGGGGGGCAAAAGGCCAACGTCCTGACTTTC CASSSGGGQKANVLTF
TRBJ2-7 few TRBV6-2/TRBV6-3 TRBD2 TGTGCCAGCAGTTACGTAGCGGGAGTCGACGAGCAGTACTTC CASSYVAGVDEQYF
TRBJ2-1 NA TRBV11-2 NA TGTGCCAGCAGCACGGACGGACCCTTGGGGTTCTTC CASSTDGPLGFF